The T cell receptor beta chain described here comes from a study of T cells in Graves' hyperthyroidism and ophthalmopathy. Background on the study: Pretreatment peripheral blood was obtained at initial diagnosis.

Amplification of TCR beta CDR3 regions used RNA as the template. First-round RT-PCR of the TCR CDR3 relied on the HTBI primer set. TCRdb fed the multiplex PCR reads into MiXCR, producing one record per CDR3 protein. The data hold about 740,000 distinct CDR3 sequences, with 13% to 15% observed a single time. Uncontrolled infection, other autoimmune disease, pregnancy and lactation each barred patients from inclusion. Diagnoses used clinical symptoms, serum thyroxine and TRAb, thyroid ultrasound and orbital computed tomography. V shed 0 bases, J shed 5 bases, and the junction held 8 bases outside the gene matches. The CDR3 has 16 amino acids. Germline lookup yields CDR1 DFQATT and CDR2 SNEGSKA (reference sequence).

The gene calls are TRBV20-1 and TRBJ2-1, with TRBD2 matching 9 bases. This TCR came from a woman between 18 and 29 years old with Graves' hyperthyroidism. The sequenced material came from blood. The CDR3 coding sequence is TGCAGTGCTAGAGATCGAGGCGGGGGGGCCCACAATGAGCAGTTCTTC. As protein: CSARDRGGGAHNEQFF.